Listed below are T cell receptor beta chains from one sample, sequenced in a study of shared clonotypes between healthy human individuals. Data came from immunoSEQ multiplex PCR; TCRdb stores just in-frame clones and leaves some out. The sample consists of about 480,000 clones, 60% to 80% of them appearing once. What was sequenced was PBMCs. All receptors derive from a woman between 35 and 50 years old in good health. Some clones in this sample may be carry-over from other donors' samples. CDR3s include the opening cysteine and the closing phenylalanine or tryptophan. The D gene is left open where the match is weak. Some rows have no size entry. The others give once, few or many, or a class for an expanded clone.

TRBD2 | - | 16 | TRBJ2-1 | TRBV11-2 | TGTGCCAGCAGCTTAGGAACCCTAGCGGCTCGGAAGGAGCAGTTCTTC | CASSLGTLAARKEQFF
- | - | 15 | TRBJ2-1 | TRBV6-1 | TGTGCCACCCCAATTAACCCCGGGAGTTGGAATGAGCAGTTCTTC | CATPINPGSWNEQFF
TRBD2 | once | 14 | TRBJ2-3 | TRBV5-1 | TGCGCCAGCAGCCTCATGGGAGGGACAGATACGCAGTATTTT | CASSLMGGTDTQYF
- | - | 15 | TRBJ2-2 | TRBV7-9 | TGTGCCAGCAGCTTGGCTACAGGGCTCCAAGGGGAGCTGTTTTTT | CASSLATGLQGELFF
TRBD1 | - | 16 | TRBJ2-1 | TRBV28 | TGTGCCAGCAGTTCTTCCAGGGGGCTGGACTACAATGAGCAGTTCTTC | CASSSSRGLDYNEQFF
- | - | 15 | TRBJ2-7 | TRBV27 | TGTGCCAGCAGTTTGGGTTGGGGCCTCAGTAGTGAGCAGTACTTC | CASSLGWGLSSEQYF
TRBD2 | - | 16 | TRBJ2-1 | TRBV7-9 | TGTGCCAGCAGCTTACCGACTAGCGGGAGGGTAAATGAGCAGTTCTTC | CASSLPTSGRVNEQFF
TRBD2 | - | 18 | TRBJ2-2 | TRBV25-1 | TGTGCCAGCAGTGAATTTGAGTTCGCGGGAGGGAACACCGGGGAGCTGTTTTTT | CASSEFEFAGGNTGELFF
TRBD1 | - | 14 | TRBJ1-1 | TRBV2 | TGTGCCAGCATGGGGACAGGGTTGAACACTGAAGCTTTCTTT | CASMGTGLNTEAFF
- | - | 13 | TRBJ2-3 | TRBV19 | TGTGCCAGTAGAGGTGAAGGGTTAGATACGCAGTATTTT | CASRGEGLDTQYF
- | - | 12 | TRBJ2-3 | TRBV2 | TGTGCCAGCACGGCGCCTCGAGATACGCAGTATTTT | CASTAPRDTQYF
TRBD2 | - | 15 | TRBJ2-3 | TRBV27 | TGTGCCAGCGGGGAGGCTAGCGGGAGTACAGATACGCAGTATTTT | CASGEASGSTDTQYF
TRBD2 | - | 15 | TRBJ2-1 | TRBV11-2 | TGTGCCAGCAGCTTCGGGCTAGCGGGATACAATGAGCAGTTCTTC | CASSFGLAGYNEQFF
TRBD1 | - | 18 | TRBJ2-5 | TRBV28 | TGTGCCAGCAGTTACTCCGGGACAGGGGGAGGATTGAAAGAGACCCAGTACTTC | CASSYSGTGGGLKETQYF
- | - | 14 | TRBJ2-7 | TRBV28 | TGTGCCAGCAGTACCCCAGGGAAATCCTACGAGCAGTACTTC | CASSTPGKSYEQYF
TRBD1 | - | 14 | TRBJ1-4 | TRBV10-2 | TGCGCCAGCAGTGGGACAGGCGCTTATGAGAAACTGTTTTTT | CASSGTGAYEKLFF
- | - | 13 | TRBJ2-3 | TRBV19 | TGTGCCAGTAGTCAGACAGTCACAGATACGCAGTATTTT | CASSQTVTDTQYF
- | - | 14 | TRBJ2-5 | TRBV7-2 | TGTGCCAGCACTCCTTTCGGTCCTTATGAGACCCAGTACTTC | CASTPFGPYETQYF
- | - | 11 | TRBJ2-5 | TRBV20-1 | TGCAGTGCAACCAACCAAGAGACCCAGTACTTC | CSATNQETQYF
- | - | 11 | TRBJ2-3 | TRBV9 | TGTGCCCCCAGCGGAACAGATACGCAGTATTTT | CAPSGTDTQYF
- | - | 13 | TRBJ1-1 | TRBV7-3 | TGTGCCAGCAGCTTATATACGAACACTGAAGCTTTCTTT | CASSLYTNTEAFF
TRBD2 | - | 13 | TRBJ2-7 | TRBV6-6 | TGTGCCAGCAGAAGGACTAGCGGCTACGAGCAGTACTTC | CASRRTSGYEQYF
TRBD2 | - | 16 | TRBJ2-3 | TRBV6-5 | TGTGCAAGTAGTTACCGGACTAGCGGGAGCCGGGATACGCAGTATTTT | CASSYRTSGSRDTQYF
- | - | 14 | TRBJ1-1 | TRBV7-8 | TGTGCCAGCAGCTTACAGACCCCAAGTACGAGGGCTTTCTTT | CASSLQTPSTRAFF
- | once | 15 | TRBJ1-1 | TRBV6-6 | TGTGCCAGCAGTTACTATTTCGCCGTGAACACTGAAGCTTTCTTT | CASSYYFAVNTEAFF
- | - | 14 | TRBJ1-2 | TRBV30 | TGTGCCTGGAGTGTACACAGAGCTAACTATGGCTACACCTTC | CAWSVHRANYGYTF
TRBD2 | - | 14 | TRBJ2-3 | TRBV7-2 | TGTGCCGGCCGGGCAGCGGGAGGCCACGATACGCAGTATTTT | CAGRAAGGHDTQYF
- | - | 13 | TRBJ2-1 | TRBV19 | TGTGCCAGTAGTATAGTTGGGGGGAGTGAGCAGTTCTTC | CASSIVGGSEQFF
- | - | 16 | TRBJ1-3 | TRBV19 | TGTGCCAGTAGTATAGATCGGGCGGACTCTGGAAACACCATATATTTT | CASSIDRADSGNTIYF
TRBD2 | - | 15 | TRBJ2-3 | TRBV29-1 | TGCAGTTCCACCGGGACTAGCGGGAGCACAGATACGCAGTATTTT | CSSTGTSGSTDTQYF